The 2 T cell receptor beta chains below all came from one sample that was sequenced in a study of PD-1 blockade in mismatch repair-deficient tumors. The method was immunoSEQ multiplex PCR; TCRdb's version includes in-frame clones alone and lacks a portion of them. The sample comprises some 51,000 clones, over 75% of which are singletons, and roughly 8.1% rests with the top ten. The material sequenced was peripheral blood, taken less than 21 weeks after starting pembrolizumab. These receptors originate from an adult with mismatch repair-deficient cancer.

This chain uses TRBV7-2 with TRBJ1-3; D remains ambiguous. The CDR3 runs 14 residues. From germline, CDR1 is SGHTA and CDR2 FQGNSA. Trimming left V 1 base short and J 0 bases short, with 4 bases between. The CDR3 DNA reads as TGTGCCAGCAGCTTAGGGTACTCTGGAAACACCATATATTTT. Translation: CASSLGYSGNTIYF.

The chain links TRBV6-6 to TRBJ1-1; D is uncertain. The germline CDR1 and CDR2 sequences are MNHNY and SVGAGI (reference sequence). This CDR3 region has 13 residues. Between the trimmed V and J ends, which lost 8 bases and 0 bases, there was a span of 10 bases. CDR3 protein: CASSKFVNTEAFF. CDR3 DNA sequence: TGTGCCAGCTCGAAGTTCGTGAACACTGAAGCTTTCTTT.